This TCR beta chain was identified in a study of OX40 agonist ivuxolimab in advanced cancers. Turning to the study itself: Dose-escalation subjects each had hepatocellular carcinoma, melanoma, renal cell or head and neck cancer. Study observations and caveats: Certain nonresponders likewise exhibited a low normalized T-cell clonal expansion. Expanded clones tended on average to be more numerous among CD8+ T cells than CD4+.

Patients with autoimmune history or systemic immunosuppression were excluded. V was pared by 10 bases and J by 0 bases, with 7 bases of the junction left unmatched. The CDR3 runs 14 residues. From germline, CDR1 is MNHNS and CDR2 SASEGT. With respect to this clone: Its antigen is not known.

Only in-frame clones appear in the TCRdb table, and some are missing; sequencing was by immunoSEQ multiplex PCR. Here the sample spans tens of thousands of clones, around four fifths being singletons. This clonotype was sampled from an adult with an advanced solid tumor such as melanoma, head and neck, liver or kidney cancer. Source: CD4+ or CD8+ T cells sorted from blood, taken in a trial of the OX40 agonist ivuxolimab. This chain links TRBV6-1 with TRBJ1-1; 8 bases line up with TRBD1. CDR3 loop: CATKRQGLNTEAFF. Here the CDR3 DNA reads TGTGCCACCAAGAGACAGGGGTTGAACACTGAAGCTTTCTTT.